The entry below gives a single T cell receptor beta chain sequence along with its context. Followed over time, Seattle patients had been enrolled while infection was active. CDR1 and CDR2 (germline): MNHNY, SVGAGI (reference sequence). The CDR3 is 13 amino acids. With 4 bases clipped from V and 6 bases from J, the junction kept 2 bases outside the gene matches. These data come from a study of blood T cell repertoires in COVID-19. Study-level background: Italy, Spain and the United States were the sources of the convalescent and acute COVID-19 samples.

In the original analysis: From reference gene primer amplification, estimates of nucleated cell counts were derived. Produced via immunoSEQ multiplex PCR; TCRdb's table is partial and in-frame only. V and J calls and clone size come straight from that table; D and trimming were deduced from the DNA. The sample has hundreds of thousands of clones, about 90% seen once. The TCR sequence derives from a woman in her 70s with COVID-19, enrolled during active disease. The chain couples TRBV6-6 to TRBJ2-7, with 11 bases fitting TRBD2. Source material: peripheral blood. CDR3 coding DNA: TGTGCCAGCAGTTGGGGACTAGCGGTCGAGCAGTACTTC. It yields the protein CASSWGLAVEQYF.